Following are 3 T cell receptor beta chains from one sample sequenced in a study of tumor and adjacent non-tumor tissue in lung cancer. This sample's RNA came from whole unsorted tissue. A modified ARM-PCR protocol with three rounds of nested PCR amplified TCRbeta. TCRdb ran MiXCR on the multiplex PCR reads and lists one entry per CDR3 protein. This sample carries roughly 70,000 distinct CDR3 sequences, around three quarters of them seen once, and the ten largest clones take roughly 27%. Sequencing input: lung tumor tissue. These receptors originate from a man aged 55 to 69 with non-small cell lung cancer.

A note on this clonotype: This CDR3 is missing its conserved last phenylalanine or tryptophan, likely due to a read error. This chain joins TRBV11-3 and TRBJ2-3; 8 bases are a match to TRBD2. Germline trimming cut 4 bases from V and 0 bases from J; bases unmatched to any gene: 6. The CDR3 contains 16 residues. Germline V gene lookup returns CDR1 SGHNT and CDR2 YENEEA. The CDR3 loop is CASSSGLADSTDTQYD. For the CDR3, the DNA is TGTGCCAGCAGCTCCGGACTAGCAGATAGCACAGATACGCAGTATGAT.

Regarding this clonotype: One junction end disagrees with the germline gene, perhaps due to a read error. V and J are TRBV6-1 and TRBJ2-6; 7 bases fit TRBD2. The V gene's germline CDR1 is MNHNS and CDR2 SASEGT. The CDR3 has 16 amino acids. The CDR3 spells CTSTRGGEAGANVMTF. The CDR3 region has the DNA TGTACCAGCACCCGTGGGGGGGAGGCTGGGGCCAACGTCATGACGTTC.

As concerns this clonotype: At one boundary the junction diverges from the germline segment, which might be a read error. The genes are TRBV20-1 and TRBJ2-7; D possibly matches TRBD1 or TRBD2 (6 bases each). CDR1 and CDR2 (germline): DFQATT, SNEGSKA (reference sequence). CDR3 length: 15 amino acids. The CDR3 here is CSATITEGHRVERYF. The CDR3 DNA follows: TGCAGTGCTACTATTACGGAGGGACACAGAGTCGAGCGGTACTTC.